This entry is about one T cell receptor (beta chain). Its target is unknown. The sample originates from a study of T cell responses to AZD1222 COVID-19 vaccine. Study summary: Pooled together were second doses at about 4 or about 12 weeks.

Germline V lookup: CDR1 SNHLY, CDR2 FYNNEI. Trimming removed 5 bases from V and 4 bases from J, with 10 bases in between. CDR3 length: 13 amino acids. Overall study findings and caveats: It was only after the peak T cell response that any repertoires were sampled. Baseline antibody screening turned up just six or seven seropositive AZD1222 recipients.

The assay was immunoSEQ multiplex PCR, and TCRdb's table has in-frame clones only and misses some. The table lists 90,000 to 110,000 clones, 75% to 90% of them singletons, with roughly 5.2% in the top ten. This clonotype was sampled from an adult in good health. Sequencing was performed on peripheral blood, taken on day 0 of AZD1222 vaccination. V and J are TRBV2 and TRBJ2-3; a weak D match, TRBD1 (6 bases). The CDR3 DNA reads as TGTGCCAGCAGTTGGGACACCCCAGATACGCAGTATTTT. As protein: CASSWDTPDTQYF. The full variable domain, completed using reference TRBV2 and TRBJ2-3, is EPEVTQTPSHQVTQMGQEVILRCVPISNHLYFYWYRQILGQKVEFLVSFYNNEISEKSEIFDDQFSVERPDGSNFTLKIRSTKLEDSAMYFCASSWDTPDTQYFGPGTRLTVL.